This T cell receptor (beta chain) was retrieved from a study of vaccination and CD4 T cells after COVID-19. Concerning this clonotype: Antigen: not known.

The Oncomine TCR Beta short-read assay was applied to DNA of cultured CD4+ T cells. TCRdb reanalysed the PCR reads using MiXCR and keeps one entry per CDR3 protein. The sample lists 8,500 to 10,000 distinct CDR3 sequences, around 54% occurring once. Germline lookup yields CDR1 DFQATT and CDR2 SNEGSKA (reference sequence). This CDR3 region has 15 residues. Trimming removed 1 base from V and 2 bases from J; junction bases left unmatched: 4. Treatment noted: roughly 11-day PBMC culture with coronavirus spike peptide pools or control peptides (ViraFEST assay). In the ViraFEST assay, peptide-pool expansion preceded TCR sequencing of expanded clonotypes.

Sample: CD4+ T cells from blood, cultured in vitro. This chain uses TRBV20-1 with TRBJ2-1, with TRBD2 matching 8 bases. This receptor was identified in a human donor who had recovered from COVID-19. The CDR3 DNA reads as TGCAGTGCTAGAGCGCGGGAGGCTCCCTACAATGAGCAGTTCTTC. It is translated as CSARAREAPYNEQFF.